Below, one TCR beta chain is given with its context. These data belong to a study of CD8 T cells in Susac syndrome. The RNA, about 0.45 to 1 ug, was put through reverse transcription using random hexamers. TCRdb itself ran the immunoSEQ multiplex PCR reads through MiXCR, one entry per CDR3 protein. The data contain 85,000 to 90,000 distinct CDR3 sequences, 85% to 95% of them singletons. The CDR3 is 15 amino acids. The V segment lost 1 base and the J segment 7 bases; nucleotides outside the gene matches: 4. Germline V gives CDR1 SGDLS, CDR2 YYNGEE. V gene TRBV9 combines with J gene TRBJ2-1; TRBD2 agrees at 11 bases. The source material was CD8+ T cells from PBMCs. The receptor comes from a human donor in good health. The chain's CDR3 is CASSVTSGGKNEQFF. CDR3 sequence (DNA): TGTGCCAGCAGCGTAACTAGCGGGGGAAAGAATGAGCAGTTCTTC.